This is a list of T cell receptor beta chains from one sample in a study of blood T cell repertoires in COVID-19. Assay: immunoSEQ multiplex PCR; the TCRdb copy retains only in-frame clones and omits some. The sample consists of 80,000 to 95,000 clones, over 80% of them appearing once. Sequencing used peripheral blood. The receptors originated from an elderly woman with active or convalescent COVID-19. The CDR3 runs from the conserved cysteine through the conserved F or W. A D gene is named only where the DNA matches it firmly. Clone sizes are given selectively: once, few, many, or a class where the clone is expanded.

CDR3aa: CATAVRGRSGANVLTF
CDR3nt: TGTGCCACCGCTGTAAGGGGGCGCTCTGGGGCCAACGTCCTGACTTTC
v_gene: TRBV15
j_gene: TRBJ2-6
abundance: .
d_gene: TRBD1

CDR3aa: CASSDTGGDQPQHF
CDR3nt: TGTGCCAGCAGCGACACAGGAGGGGATCAGCCCCAGCATTTT
v_gene: TRBV2
j_gene: TRBJ1-5
abundance: .
d_gene: .

CDR3aa: CASGRGPNQPQHF
CDR3nt: TGTGCCAGCGGTAGGGGGCCTAATCAGCCCCAGCATTTT
v_gene: TRBV6-5
j_gene: TRBJ1-5
abundance: .
d_gene: TRBD1

CDR3aa: CAWSLGAGGFEQYF
CDR3nt: TGTGCCTGGAGCCTGGGGGCAGGGGGGTTCGAGCAGTACTTC
v_gene: TRBV30
j_gene: TRBJ2-7
abundance: .
d_gene: .

CDR3aa: CASSLAGGEETQYF
CDR3nt: TGCGCCAGCAGCTTGGCCGGAGGGGAAGAGACCCAGTACTTC
v_gene: TRBV5-1
j_gene: TRBJ2-5
abundance: .
d_gene: .

CDR3aa: CASSPSGSEGNEKLFF
CDR3nt: TGTGCCAGCTCACCAAGCGGAAGTGAGGGTAATGAAAAACTGTTTTTT
v_gene: TRBV18
j_gene: TRBJ1-4
abundance: .
d_gene: .

CDR3aa: CASSFSGYEQYF
CDR3nt: TGTGCCAGCAGTTTTAGCGGCTACGAGCAGTACTTC
v_gene: TRBV5-4
j_gene: TRBJ2-7
abundance: many
d_gene: .

CDR3aa: CASSPVSDTQYF
CDR3nt: TGTGCCAGCAGCCCTGTTTCAGATACGCAGTATTTT
v_gene: TRBV14
j_gene: TRBJ2-3
abundance: .
d_gene: .

CDR3aa: CASTLVGSGGTEAFF
CDR3nt: TGTGCCAGCACCCTAGTGGGATCAGGGGGCACTGAAGCTTTCTTT
v_gene: TRBV7-2
j_gene: TRBJ1-1
abundance: .
d_gene: TRBD1

CDR3aa: CASRARAAPSYYEQYF
CDR3nt: TGTGCCAGCAGAGCCCGAGCTGCTCCTTCCTACTACGAGCAGTACTTC
v_gene: TRBV5-6
j_gene: TRBJ2-7
abundance: .
d_gene: .

CDR3aa: CASSLVASVTSTDTQYF
CDR3nt: TGTGCCAGCAGCTTAGTGGCTAGCGTTACTAGCACAGATACGCAGTATTTT
v_gene: TRBV11-3
j_gene: TRBJ2-3
abundance: .
d_gene: .

CDR3aa: CASSRGLVAGELFF
CDR3nt: TGTGCCAGCAGCAGAGGACTAGTTGCCGGGGAGCTGTTTTTT
v_gene: TRBV7-7
j_gene: TRBJ2-2
abundance: .
d_gene: TRBD2